A single sample gave rise to the 21 T cell receptor beta chains below, sequenced in a study of T cell repertoires in cytomegalovirus infection. TCRdb re-analysed the reads in MiXCR, keeping a single row per CDR3 protein. Altogether 150,000 to 200,000 distinct CDR3 sequences are present, 28% being singletons, with the ten largest covering just over 30%. The sample consisted of PBMCs. The receptors stem from a human donor in good health (CMV status not recorded). Some clones in this sample may be carry-over from other donors' samples.

The chain has TRBV6-2 or TRBV6-3 and TRBJ2-6, with a tentative D call TRBD1 (6 bases). Trimming took 5 bases from V and 4 from J, leaving 15 bases between them. The CDR3 loop spans 16 amino acids. Germline V gene lookup returns CDR1 MNHEY and CDR2 SVGEGT. CDR3 sequence reads: CASSNTGLAGANVLTF. CDR3 DNA sequence: TGTGCCAGCAGTAACACAGGGTTGGCCGGGGCCAACGTCCTGACTTTC.

This clonotype was picked up many times. This sequence joins TRBV7-2 and TRBJ2-5; maybe TRBD1 (6 bases). This CDR3 comprises 15 residues. Between the trimmed V and J ends, which lost 1 base and 4 bases, there was a span of 13 bases. Per the germline V gene, CDR1 is SGHTA and CDR2 is FQGNSA. Here the CDR3 reads CASSLEAGDGETQYF. The CDR3 bases are TGTGCCAGCAGCTTAGAGGCAGGGGACGGAGAGACCCAGTACTTC. Looking up the rest from reference TRBV7-2 and TRBJ2-5 gives the full variable domain: GAGVSQSPSNKVTEKGKDVELRCDPISGHTALYWYRQSLGQGLEFLIYFQGNSAPDKSGLPSDRFSAERTGGSVSTLTIQRTQQEDSAVYLCASSLEAGDGETQYFGPGTRLLVL.

This clonotype was counted between two and nine times. The rearrangement uses TRBV7-9 and TRBJ1-5; 9 bases agree with TRBD1. J gave up 9 bases and V 1 base, and 10 bases lay outside the gene matches. CDR3 length equals 16 residues. The germline CDR1 and CDR2 sequences are SEHNR and FQNEAQ (reference sequence). The CDR3 is CASSLDTGTGSAPQHF. In nucleotides, the CDR3 is TGTGCCAGCAGCTTAGATACCGGGACAGGGTCCGCGCCCCAGCATTTT.

The V gene is TRBV7-8, the J gene TRBJ2-1, with unresolved D. CDR3 length: 14 amino acids. Germline loops: CDR1 SGHVS, CDR2 FQNEAQ. V was trimmed by 1 base and J by 7 bases, leaving 11 bases between them. The CDR3 nucleotides read TGTGCCAGCAGCTTAGATCTATTATCGAATGAGCAGTTCTTC. Residues: CASSLDLLSNEQFF.

Turning to this clonotype: This may stem from a read error, because a much larger clone lies one nucleotide away. The V call is TRBV14, the J call TRBJ2-1; D is uncertain. The germline gives CDR1 SGHDN, CDR2 FVKESK. This CDR3 has 17 amino acids. The CDR3 DNA reads as TGTACCAGCAGCCAAGAAGATATCTATGTGACCTACAATGAGCAGTTCTTC. Amino acids: CTSSQEDIYVTYNEQFF.

In the case of this clonotype: A much larger clonotype is one base distant, so this may be a read error. This chain links TRBV7-2 with TRBJ1-1, with a weak D call TRBD1 (5 bases). From germline, CDR1 is SGHTA and CDR2 FQGNSA. The CDR3 runs to 15 residues. Between the trimmed V and J ends, which lost 4 bases and 0 bases, there was a span of 12 bases. The CDR3 DNA is TGTGCCAGCAGCTCAGGGATTGGATTGAACACTGAAGCTTTCTTT. This gives the protein CASSSGIGLNTEAFF.

This clonotype was seen only once. The chain is built from TRBV10-3 and TRBJ2-3; 8 nucleotides align to TRBD2. Germline loops: CDR1 ENHRY, CDR2 SYGVKD. V lost 4 bases to trimming and J lost 0 bases; unmatched junction nucleotides: 3. The CDR3 totals 15 residues. The CDR3 DNA is TGTGCCATCAGTGTCGAGCGGGGGAGCACAGATACGCAGTATTTT. Translated, it gives CAISVERGSTDTQYF.

The chain recombines TRBV20-1 with TRBJ1-1; 10 positions match TRBD1. Per the germline V gene, CDR1 is DFQATT and CDR2 is SNEGSKA (reference sequence). The trim removed 0 bases at V and 6 bases at J, leaving 13 bases unmatched. The CDR3 is made up of 17 amino acids. This chain's CDR3 is CSARDLFGTGVSPEAFF. CDR3 DNA sequence: TGCAGTGCTAGAGATCTGTTTGGGACAGGGGTCTCACCTGAAGCTTTCTTT.

This clonotype was seen ten or more times. The V call is TRBV12-3 or TRBV12-4, the J call TRBJ2-7; D assignment may be TRBD1 or TRBD2 (5 bases each). The CDR3 consists of 15 residues. V lost 0 bases to trimming and J lost 6 bases, with 15 bases between them. CDR3 nucleotides: TGTGCCAGCAGTTTAGCGACAGAGTTCCGGGGCGAGCAGTACTTC. This codes for CASSLATEFRGEQYF.

The CDR3, as DNA: TGTGCCAGCACCCCTTCTGGGTCGGATCAGCCCCAGCATTTT. This sequence encodes CASTPSGSDQPQHF. The chain carries TRBV7-9 and TRBJ1-5; D remains unclear. From germline, CDR1 is SEHNR and CDR2 FQNEAQ (reference sequence). The length of the CDR3 is 14 residues. The V and J ends lost 7 bases and 5 bases respectively, with 15 bases between them.

The chain couples TRBV19 to TRBJ1-2, with unresolved D. V was pared by 3 bases and J by 4 bases, with 15 bases between. This CDR3 spans 15 amino acids. Germline lookup yields CDR1 LNHDA and CDR2 SQIVND (reference sequence). DNA for the CDR3: TGTGCCAGTAGTATCGGCGGCAGTCTCTCCTATGGCTACACCTTC. Translating it yields CASSIGGSLSYGYTF.

This chain connects TRBV20-1 to TRBJ2-7; D uncertain. Trimming removed 1 base at V and 1 base at J, with 8 bases between. Germline CDR1 reads DFQATT; CDR2 reads SNEGSKA (reference sequence). There are 13 residues in the CDR3. The CDR3 is CSARVLRSYEQYF. CDR3 bases: TGCAGTGCTAGAGTGTTGAGATCCTACGAGCAGTACTTC.

This chain links TRBV12-3 or TRBV12-4 with TRBJ1-3, with TRBD1 matching over 8 bases. V lost 6 bases and J lost 0; bases outside the gene matches: 4. The CDR3 contains 15 residues. The DNA for the CDR3 is TGTGCCAGCAGATATACAGGGGGCTCTGGAAACACCATATATTTT. Amino acid sequence: CASRYTGGSGNTIYF.

The chain combines TRBV6-2 or TRBV6-3 with TRBJ2-7, with TRBD2 as a possible D gene (5 bases). Germline CDR1 and CDR2: MNHEY and SVGEGT. The CDR3 is made up of 18 amino acids. Between the trimmed V and J ends, which lost 2 bases and 7 bases, there was a span of 27 bases. In DNA form, the CDR3 reads TGTGCCAGCAGTTACGATCCGACCCATTCTACCCGTCCGGGAGAGCAGTACTTC. This gives the protein CASSYDPTHSTRPGEQYF.

This clonotype appeared a few times. V and J are TRBV7-2 and TRBJ2-7; 8 bases match TRBD1. CDR1 is SGHTA, CDR2 FQGNSA, per germline. CDR3 length: 14 amino acids. With V trimmed by 5 bases and J by 6 bases, 9 bases remained unmatched. DNA of the CDR3: TGTGCCAGCAGCCAACAGGGGGAGAGTGGCGAGCAGTACTTC. Translated, it gives CASSQQGESGEQYF.

This clonotype showed up many times. The V call is TRBV7-2, the J call TRBJ1-2; 8 bases line up with TRBD1. With 3 bases clipped from V and 4 bases from J, the junction kept 7 bases outside the gene matches. From germline, CDR1 is SGHTA and CDR2 FQGNSA. The CDR3 length is 15 residues. Written as DNA, the CDR3 is TGTGCCAGCAGCTTTTCGGACAGGGAGGCCTATGGCTACACCTTC. Translated, it gives CASSFSDREAYGYTF.

V gene TRBV3-1 combines with J gene TRBJ1-1; D gene uncertain. Trimming took 5 bases from V and 1 from J, leaving 14 bases between them. This CDR3 region has 15 residues. Germline values: CDR1 LGHDT, CDR2 YNNKEL (reference sequence). CDR3 residues: CASSYDSDGNTEAFF. The CDR3, as DNA: TGTGCCAGCAGCTATGACTCGGACGGGAACACTGAAGCTTTCTTT.

With regard to this clonotype: It may be a read error: a sequence one base away is much more abundant. The V call is TRBV7-2, the J call TRBJ1-3, with TRBD1 as a possible D gene (5 bases). CDR1 is SGHTA, CDR2 FQGNSA, per germline. The CDR3 is 13 residues long. V was cut by 5 bases and J by 14 bases, with 19 bases left in between. The CDR3 DNA reads TGTACCAGCAGCCCGACCCTTTCCGGGGCACTATATTTT. Translation gives CTSSPTLSGALYF.

CDR3 sequence: CAIKSADTQYF. In DNA form, the CDR3 reads TGTGCCATCAAGAGCGCAGATACGCAGTATTTT. V and J are TRBV11-2 and TRBJ2-3; no definite D call. The germline CDR1 and CDR2 sequences are SGHAT and FQNNGV. CDR3 length equals 11 residues. V shed 10 bases and J shed 4 bases, with 9 bases lying between them.

This chain's CDR3 is CASSRPTGEAEAFF. In DNA, the CDR3 is TGCGCCAGCAGCCGTCCGACAGGGGAGGCTGAAGCTTTCTTT. The rearrangement links TRBV4-1 to TRBJ1-1; 8 bases are shared with TRBD1. Losses at the gene ends were 4 bases for V and 6 bases for J; bases not matched to a gene: 7. Germline CDR1 and CDR2: MGHRA and YSYEKL. The CDR3 has 14 amino acids.

This clonotype showed up many times. The chain is built from TRBV7-2 and TRBJ2-2; D assignment may be TRBD1 or TRBD2 (5 bases each). The CDR3 is 14 amino acids. Germline V gives CDR1 SGHTA, CDR2 FQGNSA. The germline V and J ends were trimmed by 10 bases and 3 bases, with 15 bases remaining between them. The CDR3 sequence: CATGEGPDTGELFF. CDR3 DNA: TGTGCCACCGGCGAGGGACCAGACACCGGGGAGCTGTTTTTT.